This TCR beta chain was documented in a study of T cells after yellow fever vaccination. The study's findings and limits: There was a small share of clonotypes that showed up in both the CD4 and CD8 compartments.

At least ten counts were recorded for this clonotype. The antigen remains undetermined. CDR3 length: 14 residues. Germline CDR1 reads ENHRY; CDR2 reads SYGVKD. Trimming removed 8 bases from V and 7 bases from J; junction bases left unmatched: 10. In making TCR cDNA, 5'RACE template switching added a universal primer site and UMIs to it. From the 5' RACE reads, TCRdb called clonotypes with MiXCR, one entry per CDR3 protein. In the table there are 300,000 or so distinct CDR3 sequences, 4% of which are singletons. Sequences were derived from PBMCs, sampled 5 days after the yellow fever booster vaccination. The receptor was derived from a man between 18 and 29 years old who received the YFV17D yellow fever vaccine. The chain links TRBV10-3 to TRBJ2-1; 8 bases map to TRBD2. The DNA for the CDR3 is TGTGCCATCGCCCCCGGGGGGGCGCGTAATGAGCAGTTCTTC. Translated: CAIAPGGARNEQFF.